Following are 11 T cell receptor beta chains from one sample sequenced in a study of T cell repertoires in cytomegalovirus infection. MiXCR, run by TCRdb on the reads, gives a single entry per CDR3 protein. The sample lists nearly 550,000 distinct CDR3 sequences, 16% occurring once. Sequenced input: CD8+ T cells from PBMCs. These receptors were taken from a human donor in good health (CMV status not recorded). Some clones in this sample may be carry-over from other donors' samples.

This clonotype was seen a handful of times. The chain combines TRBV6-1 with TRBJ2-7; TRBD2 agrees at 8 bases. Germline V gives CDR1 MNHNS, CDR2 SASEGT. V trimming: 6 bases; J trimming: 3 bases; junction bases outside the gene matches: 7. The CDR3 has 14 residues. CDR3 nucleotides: TGTGCCAGCAGCTACCCCGGGGGGGGCTACGAGCAGTACTTC. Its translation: CASSYPGGGYEQYF.

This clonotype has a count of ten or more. CDR3 region: CASSLPGGLPQETQYF. CDR3 DNA: TGTGCCAGCAGCTTACCGGGAGGGCTCCCCCAAGAGACCCAGTACTTC. The rearrangement joins TRBV11-2 to TRBJ2-5, with 8 bases that match TRBD2. Trimming cost V 2 bases and J 1 base; bases outside gene matches: 6. From germline, CDR1 is SGHAT and CDR2 FQNNGV. This CDR3 has 16 residues.

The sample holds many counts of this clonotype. Written as DNA, the CDR3 is TGTGCCAGCAGCTTAGACCCTAGCGGGGGGGCGCGAGAGACCCAGTACTTC. Translation gives CASSLDPSGGARETQYF. The chain uses TRBV7-2 and TRBJ2-5, with 12 positions matching TRBD2. The CDR3 is 17 residues long. Germline V CDR1 and CDR2: SGHTA, FQGNSA. Trimming at V came to 1 base and at J to 4 bases, leaving 7 bases not matched to a gene.

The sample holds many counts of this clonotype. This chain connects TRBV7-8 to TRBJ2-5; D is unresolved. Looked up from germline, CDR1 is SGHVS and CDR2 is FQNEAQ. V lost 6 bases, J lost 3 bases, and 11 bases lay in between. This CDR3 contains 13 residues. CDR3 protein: CASRSGVEETQYF. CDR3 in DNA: TGTGCCAGCAGATCAGGTGTCGAAGAGACCCAGTACTTC.

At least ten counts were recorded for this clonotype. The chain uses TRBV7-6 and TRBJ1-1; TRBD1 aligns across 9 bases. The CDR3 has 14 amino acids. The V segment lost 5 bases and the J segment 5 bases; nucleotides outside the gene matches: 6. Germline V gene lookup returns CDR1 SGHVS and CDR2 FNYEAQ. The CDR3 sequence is CASSPRTGETEAFF. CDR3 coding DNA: TGTGCCAGCAGCCCGAGGACAGGGGAAACTGAAGCTTTCTTT.

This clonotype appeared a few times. CDR3 protein: CASSPTGGSNTGELFF. In nucleotides, the CDR3 is TGTGCCAGCAGCCCCACCGGGGGAAGTAACACCGGGGAGCTGTTTTTT. The V gene is TRBV5-4, the J gene TRBJ2-2, with D tentatively TRBD2 (6 bases). This CDR3 is 16 amino acids long. Deletions cut 4 bases from V and 2 bases from J, with 15 bases between. Germline lookup yields CDR1 SGHNT and CDR2 YYREEE (reference sequence).

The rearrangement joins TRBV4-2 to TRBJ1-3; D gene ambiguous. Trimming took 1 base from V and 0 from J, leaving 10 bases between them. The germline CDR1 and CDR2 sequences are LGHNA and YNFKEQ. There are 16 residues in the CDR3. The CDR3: CASSQGPTFSGNTIYF. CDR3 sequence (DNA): TGTGCCAGCAGCCAAGGGCCCACCTTCTCTGGAAACACCATATATTTT.

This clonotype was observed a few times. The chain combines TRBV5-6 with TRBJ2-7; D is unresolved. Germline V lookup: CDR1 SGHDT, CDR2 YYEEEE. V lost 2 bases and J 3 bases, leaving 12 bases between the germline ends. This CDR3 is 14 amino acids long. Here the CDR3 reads CASSFGRNNYEQYF. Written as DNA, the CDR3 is TGTGCCAGCAGCTTTGGGCGGAACAACTACGAGCAGTACTTC.

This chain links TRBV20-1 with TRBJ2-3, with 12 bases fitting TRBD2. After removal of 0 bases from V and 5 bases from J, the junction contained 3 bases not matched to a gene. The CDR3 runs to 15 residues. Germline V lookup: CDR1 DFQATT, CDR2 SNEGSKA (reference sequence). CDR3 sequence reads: CSARDKGLAGDTQYF. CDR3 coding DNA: TGCAGTGCTAGAGATAAGGGACTAGCGGGAGATACGCAGTATTTT.

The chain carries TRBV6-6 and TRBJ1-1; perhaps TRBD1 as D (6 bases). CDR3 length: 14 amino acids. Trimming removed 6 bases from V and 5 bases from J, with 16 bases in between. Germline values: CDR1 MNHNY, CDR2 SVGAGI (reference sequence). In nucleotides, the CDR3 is TGTGCCAGCAGGCCTCGCAGGGGTAGGACTGAAGCTTTCTTT. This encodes CASRPRRGRTEAFF.

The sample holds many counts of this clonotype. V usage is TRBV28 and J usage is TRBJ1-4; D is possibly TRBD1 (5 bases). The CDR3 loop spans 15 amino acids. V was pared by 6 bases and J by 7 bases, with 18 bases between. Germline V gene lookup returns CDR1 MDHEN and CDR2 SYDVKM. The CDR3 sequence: CASSQKDAGREKLFF. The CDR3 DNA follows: TGTGCCAGCAGCCAAAAGGACGCGGGGCGTGAAAAACTGTTTTTT.